This T cell receptor (beta chain) was captured by sequencing in a study of blood T cell repertoires in COVID-19. Assay: immunoSEQ multiplex PCR; the TCRdb copy retains only in-frame clones and omits some. The repertoire holds 75,000 to 95,000 clones, with around 85% as singletons. The CDR3 has 14 amino acids. The junction had 0 bases not matched to a gene; V was cut back by 0 bases and J by 4 bases. Germline V gives CDR1 MNHEY, CDR2 SVGAGI. Sequencing was performed on peripheral blood. This chain connects TRBV6-5 to TRBJ1-2, with 9 bases fitting TRBD1. The TCR was taken from a woman aged 60 to 75 with COVID-19, enrolled during active disease. The CDR3 sequence is CASSYSGQGYGYTF. CDR3 in DNA: TGTGCCAGCAGTTACTCGGGACAGGGCTATGGCTACACCTTC.